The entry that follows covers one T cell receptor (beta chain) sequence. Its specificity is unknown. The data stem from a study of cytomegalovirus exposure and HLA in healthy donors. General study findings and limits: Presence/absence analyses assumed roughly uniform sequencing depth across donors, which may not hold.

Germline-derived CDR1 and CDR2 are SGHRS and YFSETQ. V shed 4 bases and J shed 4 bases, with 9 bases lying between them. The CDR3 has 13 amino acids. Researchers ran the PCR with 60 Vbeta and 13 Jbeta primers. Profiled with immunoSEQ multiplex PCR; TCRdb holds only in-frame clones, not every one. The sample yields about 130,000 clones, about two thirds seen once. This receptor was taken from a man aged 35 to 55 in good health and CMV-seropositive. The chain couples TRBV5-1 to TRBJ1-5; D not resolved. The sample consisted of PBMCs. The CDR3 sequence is CASSAEPNQPQHF. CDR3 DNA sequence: TGCGCCAGCAGCGCGGAACCTAATCAGCCCCAGCATTTT.